The clone carrying this TCR beta chain was counted many times. What it binds is unknown. This sample stems from a study of beta chain features in type 1 diabetes. Via the markers CD45RO/CCR7/CD25/CD127/CD95/CD27, stem cell-like memory, regulatory, central memory and naive CD4+ cells were sorted. Isolated RNA was reverse transcribed in full, so expressed TCRB transcripts were sequenced. Profiling relied on immunoSEQ multiplex PCR, and the TCRdb table lists in-frame clones only, not all of them. The table records 200,000 to 250,000 clones, about 11% of them present only once. Germline V gives CDR1 SGHTA, CDR2 FQGNSA. V was pared by 8 bases and J by 14 bases, with 14 bases of the junction left unmatched. The CDR3 contains 13 residues. Notes on the study in general: Within the patient group, naive, central memory and Treg TCRB repertoires appeared more similar to each other than within healthy donors.

The receptor was isolated from a man aged 18 to 30 in good health. The specimen sequenced was central memory CD4+ T cells from blood. The chain uses TRBV7-2 and TRBJ2-2, with 7 bases identical to TRBD1. The CDR3 protein is CASGYRGANSLFF. The CDR3 DNA reads as TGTGCCAGCGGATACAGGGGCGCAAATAGTCTGTTTTTT.